The rows below give T cell receptor beta chains drawn from one sample of a study of technical replicates of blood from a handful of donors. Repertoires were generated with immunoSEQ multiplex PCR, while TCRdb's copy carries only in-frame clones and drops some. The sample contains about 81,000 clones, approximately 80% of which appear only once. Input material: PBMCs. These receptors came from a human donor in good health. Some clones in this sample may be carry-over from other donors' samples. Both conserved end residues are part of each CDR3. A D gene is named only where the DNA matches it firmly. Expanded clones get a size class; other rows say once, few or many, or leave the size out.

TGTGCCAGCAGCTTAGACAGGTTGGGTGAAGCTTTCTTT | CASSLDRLGEAFF | 13 | NA | TRBJ1-1 | NA | TRBV7-2
TGTGCCAGCAGCTTACCCTCGGCTAGTGGCTCGGAGACCCAGTACTTC | CASSLPSASGSETQYF | 16 | few | TRBJ2-5 | NA | TRBV11-2
TGTGCCTGGAATAAGGGGCTCTATGGCTACACCTTC | CAWNKGLYGYTF | 12 | NA | TRBJ1-2 | NA | TRBV30
TGCGCCAGCAGCCCCCGGCTCGGGGGAGCCTACGAGCAGTACTTC | CASSPRLGGAYEQYF | 15 | NA | TRBJ2-7 | NA | TRBV4-1
TGTGCCAGCAGCCTCCCGTTTGTCGGCAATCAGCCCCAGCATTTT | CASSLPFVGNQPQHF | 15 | NA | TRBJ1-5 | NA | TRBV7-3
TGTGCCAGCAGCAAAGACGGCGGGAACGGGGACACTGAAGCTTTCTTT | CASSKDGGNGDTEAFF | 16 | NA | TRBJ1-1 | NA | TRBV21-1
TGCAGCGCCCATCAGGGGGGTCAGGAGCAGTTCTTC | CSAHQGGQEQFF | 12 | NA | TRBJ2-1 | NA | TRBV29-1
TGTGCCTGGGGGACTAGCGGGCCATACAATGAGCAGTTCTTC | CAWGTSGPYNEQFF | 14 | NA | TRBJ2-1 | TRBD2 | TRBV30
TGTGCCATCAGTGCGGGGGACCGAGACGGGGAGCTGTTTTTT | CAISAGDRDGELFF | 14 | NA | TRBJ2-2 | NA | TRBV10-3
TGCGCCAGGCCGGGACAGGCTATCTACGAGCAGTACTTC | CARPGQAIYEQYF | 13 | NA | TRBJ2-7 | TRBD1 | TRBV10-1
TGTGCCAGCAGCCAAGAGGGGCCGGGCTCAACTAATGAAAAACTGTTTTTT | CASSQEGPGSTNEKLFF | 17 | NA | TRBJ1-4 | NA | TRBV4-2
TGTGCCAGCAGCTTAGCGGTTAGCGGGAGCACAGATACGCAGTATTTT | CASSLAVSGSTDTQYF | 16 | once | TRBJ2-3 | TRBD2 | TRBV7-9
TGTGCCAGCTCACCAGAACAGGGGGCAGGATCACCCCTCCACTTT | CASSPEQGAGSPLHF | 15 | NA | TRBJ1-6 | TRBD1 | TRBV18
TGTGCCAGCAGCCTTTTACGGGATACGCAGTATTTT | CASSLLRDTQYF | 12 | NA | TRBJ2-3 | NA | TRBV7-9
TGTGCCAGCAGTTCCTCTGGTGGGAGGGGTGAGACCCAGTACTTC | CASSSSGGRGETQYF | 15 | once | TRBJ2-5 | TRBD2 | TRBV6-5
TGCGCCAGCAGCCCCGGGACTAGCGGGGGGGCGGCATTTGAGCAGTTCTTC | CASSPGTSGGAAFEQFF | 17 | once | TRBJ2-1 | TRBD2 | TRBV5-1
TGTGCCAGCAGCTTATCATGGGGGGTCGGAACTGAAGCTTTCTTT | CASSLSWGVGTEAFF | 15 | NA | TRBJ1-1 | NA | TRBV11-2
TGTGCCAGCAGCTTGGACAGGCGAACCTCCTACAATGAGCAGTTCTTC | CASSLDRRTSYNEQFF | 16 | NA | TRBJ2-1 | TRBD1 | TRBV11-2
TGTGCCAGCAGCATGGGACAGGAAAAACCACAAGAGACCCAGTACTTC | CASSMGQEKPQETQYF | 16 | NA | TRBJ2-5 | TRBD1 | TRBV5-8
TGTGCCAGCAGTGAGGGTTTCCGGTGGCGGCAACAGGGAGTCGAGACCCAGTACTTC | CASSEGFRWRQQGVETQYF | 19 | NA | TRBJ2-5 | NA | TRBV2
TGTGCCAGCAGTGACTCACTAGAAGCAGATACGCAGTATTTT | CASSDSLEADTQYF | 14 | NA | TRBJ2-3 | NA | TRBV6-4
TGTGCCAGTGGCTTAGGACTAGCGAGGAATGAGCAGTTCTTC | CASGLGLARNEQFF | 14 | NA | TRBJ2-1 | TRBD2 | TRBV19
TGTGCCATCAGTGAGTCAGGGGGACGGGATCATGAGCAGTTCTTC | CAISESGGRDHEQFF | 15 | NA | TRBJ2-1 | NA | TRBV10-3
TGTGCCATCGGGACTACCGAGCAGTACTTC | CAIGTTEQYF | 10 | NA | TRBJ2-7 | TRBD2 | TRBV10-3
TGTGCCAGTAGCCTCTCGAGCTCCTACGAGCAGTACTTC | CASSLSSSYEQYF | 13 | NA | TRBJ2-7 | NA | TRBV19
TGTGCCAGCAGGAAGATAGGGACAGGGGTCGGCGAGCAGTACTTC | CASRKIGTGVGEQYF | 15 | NA | TRBJ2-7 | TRBD1 | TRBV2
TGTGCCTGGGTCGTGAAGGGGTTGAACACTGAAGCTTTCTTT | CAWVVKGLNTEAFF | 14 | NA | TRBJ1-1 | NA | TRBV30
TGCGCCAGCAGCCGAGCAGCGGAGATAAATAATTCACCCCTCCACTTT | CASSRAAEINNSPLHF | 16 | few | TRBJ1-6 | NA | TRBV4-3
TGCGCCAGCAGCCAAGGGACAGGGGGCTGGTACACTGAAGCTTTCTTT | CASSQGTGGWYTEAFF | 16 | NA | TRBJ1-1 | TRBD1 | TRBV4-3
TGCGCCAGCACTGGGACAGGGGGCGTCGAGCAGTACTTC | CASTGTGGVEQYF | 13 | NA | TRBJ2-7 | TRBD1 | TRBV4-1
TGCAGCGGGGTCAGGGACTCAAACTCCTACGAGCAGTACTTC | CSGVRDSNSYEQYF | 14 | NA | TRBJ2-7 | NA | TRBV29-1